This T cell receptor (beta chain) was found in a study of T-cell reconstitution after alpha-beta-depleted transplantation in children. V lost 4 bases to trimming and J lost 1 base; unmatched junction nucleotides: 5. Per the germline V gene, CDR1 is SNHLY and CDR2 is FYNNEI. The CDR3 runs 15 residues. This clonotype was seen many times. Unique molecular identifiers were built into the TCRbeta library. TCRdb processed the PCR reads anew with MiXCR; each CDR3 protein has one entry. The profile shows roughly 100,000 distinct CDR3 sequences, more than 7% of them singletons. The sequencing used PBMCs from the stem cell graft donor, collected from the stem cell graft. The source is a human donor who donated a stem cell graft to a child with congenital amegakaryocytic thrombocytopenia. The genes are TRBV2 and TRBJ1-2; 8 bases match TRBD1. In DNA, the CDR3 is TGTGCCAGCAGTGCTTGGACAGGGCTTAACTATGGCTACACCTTC. Its protein product is CASSAWTGLNYGYTF. Drawing the rest from reference TRBV2 and TRBJ1-2, the complete variable domain is EPEVTQTPSHQVTQMGQEVILRCVPISNHLYFYWYRQILGQKVEFLVSFYNNEISEKSEIFDDQFSVERPDGSNFTLKIRSTKLEDSAMYFCASSAWTGLNYGYTFGSGTRLTVV.